This T cell receptor beta chain emerged from a study of identical twins. Study-level findings and limits: Memory repertoires lacked the insertion deficit that abundant cord blood beta clonotypes showed. Conclusions rested on cross-sectional statistics rather than following the same donors. Modeled out-of-frame TCR alpha sharing in monozygotic twins fell below observed levels.

Notes on this clonotype: The antigen remains unidentified.

It was template switching that added a universal primer site, and there were unique molecular identifiers on the cDNA. TCRdb itself ran the 5' RACE reads through MiXCR, one entry per CDR3 protein. The table records a few hundred thousand distinct CDR3 sequences, approximately 8.7% of them present only once. Germline-derived CDR1 and CDR2 are SGHVS and FNYEAQ. The CDR3 has 16 amino acids. Trimming took off 2 bases at V and 4 bases at J, with 15 bases between the two ends. This chain links TRBV7-6 with TRBJ2-1, with D perhaps matching TRBD2 (5 bases). Sequenced: naive T cells sorted from blood. This clonotype was obtained from a woman aged 50 to 65 in good health. The CDR3 sequence: CASSLPPSPSYNEQFF. DNA for the CDR3: TGTGCCAGCAGCTTACCTCCTAGCCCCTCATACAATGAGCAGTTCTTC.